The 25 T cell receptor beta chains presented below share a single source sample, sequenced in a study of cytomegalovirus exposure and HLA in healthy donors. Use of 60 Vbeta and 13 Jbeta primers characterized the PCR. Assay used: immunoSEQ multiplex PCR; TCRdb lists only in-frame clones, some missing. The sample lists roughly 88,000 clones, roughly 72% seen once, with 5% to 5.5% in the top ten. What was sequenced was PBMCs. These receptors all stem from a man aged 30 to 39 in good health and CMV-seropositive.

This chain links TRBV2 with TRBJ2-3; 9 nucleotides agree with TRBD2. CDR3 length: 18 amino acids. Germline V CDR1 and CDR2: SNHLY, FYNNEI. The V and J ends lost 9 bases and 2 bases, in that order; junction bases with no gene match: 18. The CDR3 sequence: CASGGAGAGGPSTDTQYF. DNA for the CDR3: TGTGCCAGTGGGGGCGCGGGAGCGGGGGGTCCTTCCACAGATACGCAGTATTTT.

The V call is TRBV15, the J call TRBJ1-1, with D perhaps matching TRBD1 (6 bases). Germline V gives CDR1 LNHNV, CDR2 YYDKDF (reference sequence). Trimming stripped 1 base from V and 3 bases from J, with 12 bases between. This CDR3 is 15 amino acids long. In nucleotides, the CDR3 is TGTGCCACCAGCAGAGCCAGGGGCTGGGACACTGAAGCTTTCTTT. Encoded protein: CATSRARGWDTEAFF.

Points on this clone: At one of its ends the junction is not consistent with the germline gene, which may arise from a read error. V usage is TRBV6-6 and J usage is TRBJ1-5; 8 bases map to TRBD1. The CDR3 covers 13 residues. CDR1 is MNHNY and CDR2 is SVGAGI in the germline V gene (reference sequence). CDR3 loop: CFSGQEYNQPQHF. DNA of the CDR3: TGCTTCTCGGGACAGGAGTACAATCAGCCCCAGCATTTT.

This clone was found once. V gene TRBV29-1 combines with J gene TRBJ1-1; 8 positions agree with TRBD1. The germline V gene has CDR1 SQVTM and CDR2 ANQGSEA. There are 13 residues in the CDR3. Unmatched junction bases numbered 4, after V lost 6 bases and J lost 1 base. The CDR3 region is CSVQDRENTEAFF. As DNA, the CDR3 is TGCAGCGTCCAGGACAGGGAGAACACTGAAGCTTTCTTT.

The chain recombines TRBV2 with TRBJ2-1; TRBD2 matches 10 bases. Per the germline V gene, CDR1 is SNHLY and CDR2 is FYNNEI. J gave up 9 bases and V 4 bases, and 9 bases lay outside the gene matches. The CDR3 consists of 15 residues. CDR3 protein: CASSVTQLAGVEQFF. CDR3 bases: TGTGCCAGCAGTGTAACCCAGCTAGCGGGAGTTGAGCAGTTCTTC.

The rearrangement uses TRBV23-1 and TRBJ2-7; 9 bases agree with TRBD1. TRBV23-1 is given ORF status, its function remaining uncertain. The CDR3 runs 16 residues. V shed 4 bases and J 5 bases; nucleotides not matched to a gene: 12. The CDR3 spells CASSPGQEQGANEQYV. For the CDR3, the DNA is TGCGCCAGCAGTCCTGGGCAAGAACAGGGGGCAAACGAGCAGTACGTC.

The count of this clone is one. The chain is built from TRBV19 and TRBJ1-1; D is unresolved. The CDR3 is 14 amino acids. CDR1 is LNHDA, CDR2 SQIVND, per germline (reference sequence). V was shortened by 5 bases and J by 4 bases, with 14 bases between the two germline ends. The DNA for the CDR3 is TGTGCCAGTAGTCTCTGGGAGGGCACCACTGAAGCTTTCTTT. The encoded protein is CASSLWEGTTEAFF.

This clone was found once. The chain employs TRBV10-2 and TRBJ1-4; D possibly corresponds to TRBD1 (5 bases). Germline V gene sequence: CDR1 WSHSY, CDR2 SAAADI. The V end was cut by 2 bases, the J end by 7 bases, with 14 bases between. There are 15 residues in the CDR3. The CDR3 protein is CASSEGRGAGEKLFF. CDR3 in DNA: TGCGCCAGCAGTGAGGGGAGGGGCGCAGGTGAAAAACTGTTTTTT.

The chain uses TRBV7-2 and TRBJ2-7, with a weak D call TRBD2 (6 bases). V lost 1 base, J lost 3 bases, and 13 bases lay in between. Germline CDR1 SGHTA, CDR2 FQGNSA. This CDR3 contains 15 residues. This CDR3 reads CASSLDGGPRYEQYF. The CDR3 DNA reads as TGTGCCAGCAGCTTAGACGGAGGGCCTCGCTACGAGCAGTACTTC.

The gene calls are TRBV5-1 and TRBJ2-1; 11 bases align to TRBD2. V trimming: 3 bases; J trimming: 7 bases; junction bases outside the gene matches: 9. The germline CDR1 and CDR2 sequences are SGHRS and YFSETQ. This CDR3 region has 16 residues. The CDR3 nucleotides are TGCGCCAGCAGCTCCACCCTAGCGGGAGGAGGGAATGAGCAGTTCTTC. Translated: CASSSTLAGGGNEQFF.

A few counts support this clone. The CDR3: CASSVTGLPQTTQYF. CDR3 DNA: TGTGCCAGCAGCGTAACGGGACTACCACAGACTACGCAGTATTTT. The V and J genes are TRBV9 and TRBJ2-3, with 7 bases aligning to TRBD2. This CDR3 spans 15 amino acids. The J segment lost 8 bases and the V segment lost 1 base, leaving 10 bases of the junction unmatched. Germline V gives CDR1 SGDLS, CDR2 YYNGEE.

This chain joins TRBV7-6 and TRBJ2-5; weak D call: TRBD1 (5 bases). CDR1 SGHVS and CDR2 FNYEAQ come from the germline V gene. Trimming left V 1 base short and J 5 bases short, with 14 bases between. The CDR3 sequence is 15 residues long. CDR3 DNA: TGTGCCAGCAGCTTAGAACCCTTAGCAGGGGAGACCCAGTACTTC. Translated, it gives CASSLEPLAGETQYF.

The CDR3 loop reads CASSQEGTGGRRSEQYF. DNA for the CDR3: TGTGCCAGCAGCCAAGAAGGAACAGGGGGAAGAAGGTCGGAGCAGTACTTC. The chain couples TRBV4-2 to TRBJ2-7; 8 bases are shared with TRBD1. Germline CDR1 LGHNA, CDR2 YNFKEQ. J lost 7 bases, V lost 0 bases, and 14 bases had no gene match. The CDR3 contains 17 residues.

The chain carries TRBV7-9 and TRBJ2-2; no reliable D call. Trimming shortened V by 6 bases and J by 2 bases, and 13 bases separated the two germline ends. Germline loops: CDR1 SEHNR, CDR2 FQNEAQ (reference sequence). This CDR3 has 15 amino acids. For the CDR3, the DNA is TGTGCCAGCAGTCATTCGACTGTTAACACCGGGGAGCTGTTTTTT. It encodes CASSHSTVNTGELFF.

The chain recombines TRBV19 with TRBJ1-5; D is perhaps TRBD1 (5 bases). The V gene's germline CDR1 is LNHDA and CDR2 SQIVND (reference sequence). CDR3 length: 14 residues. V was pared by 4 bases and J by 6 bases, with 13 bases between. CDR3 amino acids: CASSTDGRGQPQHF. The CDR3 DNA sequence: TGTGCCAGTAGTACTGATGGAAGGGGTCAGCCCCAGCATTTT.

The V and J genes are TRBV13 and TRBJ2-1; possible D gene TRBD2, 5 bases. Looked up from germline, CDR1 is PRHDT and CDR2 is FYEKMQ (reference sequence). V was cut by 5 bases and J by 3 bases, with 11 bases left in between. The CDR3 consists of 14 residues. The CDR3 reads CASSHVGLYNEQFF. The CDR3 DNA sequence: TGTGCCAGCAGCCACGTCGGACTCTACAATGAGCAGTTCTTC. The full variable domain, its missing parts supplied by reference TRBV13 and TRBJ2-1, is AAGVIQSPRHLIKEKRETATLKCYPIPRHDTVYWYQQGPGQDPQFLISFYEKMQSDKGSIPDRFSAQQFSDYHSELNMSSLELGDSALYFCASSHVGLYNEQFFGPGTRLTVL.

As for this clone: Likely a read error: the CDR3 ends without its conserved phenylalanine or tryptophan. The CDR3 region is CASSLPWEGPSGMSGELFL. CDR3 bases: TGCGCCAGCAGCCTCCCGTGGGAGGGGCCTTCTGGGATGAGCGGGGAGCTGTTTCTT. This chain links TRBV4-1 with TRBJ2-2; 7 bases match TRBD2. With 4 bases clipped from V and 7 bases from J, the junction kept 21 bases outside the gene matches. Germline values: CDR1 MGHRA, CDR2 YSYEKL. The CDR3 length is 19 residues.

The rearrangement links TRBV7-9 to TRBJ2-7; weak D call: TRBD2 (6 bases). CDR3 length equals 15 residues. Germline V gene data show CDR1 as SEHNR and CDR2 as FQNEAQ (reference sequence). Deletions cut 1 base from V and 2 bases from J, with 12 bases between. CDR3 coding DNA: TGTGCCAGCAGCTTAGAAGGAGGGGTCACCTACGAGCAGTACTTC. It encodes CASSLEGGVTYEQYF.

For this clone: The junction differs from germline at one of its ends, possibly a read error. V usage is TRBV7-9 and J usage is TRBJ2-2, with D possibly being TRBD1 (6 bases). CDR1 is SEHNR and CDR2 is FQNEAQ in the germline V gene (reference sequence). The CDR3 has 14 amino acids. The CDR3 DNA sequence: TGTTCCAGCAGAGGGGGAGTGAACACCGGGGAGCTGTTTTTT. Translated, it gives CSSRGGVNTGELFF.

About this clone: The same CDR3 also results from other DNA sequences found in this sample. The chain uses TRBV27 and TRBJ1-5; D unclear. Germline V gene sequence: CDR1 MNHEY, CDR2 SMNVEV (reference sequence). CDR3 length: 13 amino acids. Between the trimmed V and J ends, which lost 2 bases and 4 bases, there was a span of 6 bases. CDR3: CASSLRGNQPQHF. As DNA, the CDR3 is TGTGCCAGCAGTTTACGGGGAAATCAGCCCCAGCATTTT.

In DNA form, the CDR3 reads TGTGCCAGCAGTGAAGTCAGGCTCGGGAACACTGAAGCTTTCTTT. This translates into CASSEVRLGNTEAFF. The chain recombines TRBV6-1 with TRBJ1-1; D remains ambiguous. Trimming removed 1 base from V and 1 base from J, with 10 bases in between. The CDR3 spans 15 residues. The germline CDR1 and CDR2 sequences are MNHNS and SASEGT.

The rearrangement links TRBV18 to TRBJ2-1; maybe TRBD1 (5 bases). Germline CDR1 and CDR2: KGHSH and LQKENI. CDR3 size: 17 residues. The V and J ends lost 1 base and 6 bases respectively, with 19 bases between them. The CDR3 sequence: CASSPQQATVRSNEQFF. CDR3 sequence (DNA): TGTGCCAGCTCACCACAACAGGCGACAGTCCGTTCCAATGAGCAGTTCTTC.

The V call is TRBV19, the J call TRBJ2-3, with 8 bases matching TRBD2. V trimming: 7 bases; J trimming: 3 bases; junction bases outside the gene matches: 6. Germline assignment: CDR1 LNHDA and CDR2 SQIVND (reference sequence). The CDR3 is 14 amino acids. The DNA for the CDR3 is TGTGCCAGTAAGTTAGCGGGGACAACAGATACGCAGTATTTT. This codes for CASKLAGTTDTQYF.

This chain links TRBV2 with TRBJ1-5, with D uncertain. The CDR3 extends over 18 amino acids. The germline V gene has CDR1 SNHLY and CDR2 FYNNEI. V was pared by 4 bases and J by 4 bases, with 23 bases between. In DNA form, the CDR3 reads TGTGCCAGCAGTGGCGCTTTATCAGGCCCGGCCATTAATCAGCCCCAGCATTTT. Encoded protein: CASSGALSGPAINQPQHF.

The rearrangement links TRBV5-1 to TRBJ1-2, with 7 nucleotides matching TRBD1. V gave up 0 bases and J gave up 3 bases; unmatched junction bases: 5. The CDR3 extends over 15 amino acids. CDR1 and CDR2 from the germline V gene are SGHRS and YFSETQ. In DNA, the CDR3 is TGCGCCAGCAGCTTGGACCGTCAGGGGGACTATGGCTACACCTTC. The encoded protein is CASSLDRQGDYGYTF.